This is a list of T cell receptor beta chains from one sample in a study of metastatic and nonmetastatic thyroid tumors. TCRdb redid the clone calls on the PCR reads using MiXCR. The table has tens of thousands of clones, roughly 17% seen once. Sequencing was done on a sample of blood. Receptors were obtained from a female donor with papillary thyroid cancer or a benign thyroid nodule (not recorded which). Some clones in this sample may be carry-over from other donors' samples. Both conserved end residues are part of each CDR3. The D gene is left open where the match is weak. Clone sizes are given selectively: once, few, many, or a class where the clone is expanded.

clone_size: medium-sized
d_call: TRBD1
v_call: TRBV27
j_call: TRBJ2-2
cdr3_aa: CASTWLDRGRQRELFF
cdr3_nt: TGTGCCAGCACCTGGCTGGACAGGGGGCGGCAAAGGGAGCTGTTTTTT

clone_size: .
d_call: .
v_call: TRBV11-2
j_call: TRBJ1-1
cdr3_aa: CASSGRTGNTEAFF
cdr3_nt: TGTGCCAGCAGCGGACGGACGGGGAACACTGAAGCTTTCTTT

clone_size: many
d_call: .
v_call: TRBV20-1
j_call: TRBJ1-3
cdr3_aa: CSGAATSSGNTIYF
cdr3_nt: TGCAGTGGGGCCGCGACGAGCTCTGGAAACACCATATATTTT

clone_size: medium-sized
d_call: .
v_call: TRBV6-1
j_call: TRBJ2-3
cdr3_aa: CASRPGRVDTQYF
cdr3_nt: TGTGCCAGCAGGCCGGGAAGGGTGGATACGCAGTATTTT

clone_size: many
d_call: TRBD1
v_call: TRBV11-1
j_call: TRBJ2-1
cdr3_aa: CASSLPIGQGKHEQFF
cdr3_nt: TGTGCCAGCAGCTTACCTATCGGACAGGGAAAACATGAGCAGTTCTTC

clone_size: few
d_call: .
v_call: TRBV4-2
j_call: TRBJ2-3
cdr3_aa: CASSQDRGGALTDTQYF
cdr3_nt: TGTGCCAGCAGCCAAGATCGTGGGGGAGCCCTAACAGATACGCAGTATTTT

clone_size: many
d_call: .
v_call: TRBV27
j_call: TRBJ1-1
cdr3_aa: CASSLRGLGNTEAFF
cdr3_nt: TGTGCCAGCAGTTTACGGGGGCTCGGGAACACTGAAGCTTTCTTT

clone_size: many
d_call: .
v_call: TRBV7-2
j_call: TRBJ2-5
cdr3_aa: CASSLGPRGIQETQYF
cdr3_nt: TGTGCCAGCAGCTTAGGGCCCCGGGGGATCCAAGAGACCCAGTACTTC

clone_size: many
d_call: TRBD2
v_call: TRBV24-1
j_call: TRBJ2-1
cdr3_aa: CATSGDAGTRYNEQFF
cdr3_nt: TGTGCCACCAGTGGCGACGCCGGGACTAGGTACAATGAGCAGTTCTTC

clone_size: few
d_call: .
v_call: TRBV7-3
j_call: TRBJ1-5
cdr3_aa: CASSSRVGCHSNQPQHF
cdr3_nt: TGTGCCAGCAGCTCAAGGGTAGGGTGCCATAGCAATCAGCCCCAGCATTTT

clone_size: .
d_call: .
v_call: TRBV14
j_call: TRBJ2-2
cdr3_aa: CASSLHGPRIGEPFF
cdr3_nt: TGTGCCAGCAGCCTCCACGGACCCCGTATTGGGGAGCCGTTTTTT

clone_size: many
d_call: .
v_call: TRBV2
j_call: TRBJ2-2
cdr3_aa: CASDRQFPGELFF
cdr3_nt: TGTGCCAGCGATAGACAGTTCCCCGGGGAGCTGTTTTTT

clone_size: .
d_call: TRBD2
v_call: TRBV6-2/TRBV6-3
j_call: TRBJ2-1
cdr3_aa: CASSTLVAGVKRNEQFF
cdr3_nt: TGTGCCAGCAGTACCCTGGTAGCGGGGGTAAAGAGGAATGAGCAGTTCTTC

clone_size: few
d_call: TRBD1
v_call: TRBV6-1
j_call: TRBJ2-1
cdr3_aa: CASRPLGTGHNEQFF
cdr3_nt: TGTGCCAGCAGACCTTTGGGGACAGGGCATAATGAGCAGTTCTTC

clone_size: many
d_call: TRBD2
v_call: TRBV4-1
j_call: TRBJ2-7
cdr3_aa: CASSQPLAEPPYEQCF
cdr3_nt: TGCGCCAGCAGCCAACCACTAGCGGAGCCCCCCTACGAGCAGTGCTTC

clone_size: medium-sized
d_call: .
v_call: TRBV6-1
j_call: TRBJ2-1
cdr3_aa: CASIKERSEQFF
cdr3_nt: TGTGCCAGCATCAAAGAACGTAGTGAGCAGTTCTTC

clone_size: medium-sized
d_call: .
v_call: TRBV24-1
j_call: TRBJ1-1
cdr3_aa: CATSEPGSSEAFF
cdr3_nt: TGTGCCACCAGTGAGCCCGGGAGCAGTGAAGCTTTCTTT

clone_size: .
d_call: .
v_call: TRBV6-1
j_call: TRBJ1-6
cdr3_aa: CASSPLGDPYNSPLHF
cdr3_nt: TGTGCCAGCAGCCCCCTGGGGGACCCTTATAATTCACCCCTCCACTTT

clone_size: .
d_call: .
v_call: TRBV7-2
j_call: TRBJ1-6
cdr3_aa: CASSLGGAASPLHF
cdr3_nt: TGTGCCAGCAGCTTGGGGGGGGCAGCTTCACCCCTCCACTTT

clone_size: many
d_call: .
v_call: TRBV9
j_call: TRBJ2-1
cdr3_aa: CASSAANNEQFF
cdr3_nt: TGTGCCAGCAGCGCCGCAAACAATGAGCAGTTCTTC

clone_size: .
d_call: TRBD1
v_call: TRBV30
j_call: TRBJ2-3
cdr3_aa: CAWTPNPRDRGGDTQYF
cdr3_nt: TGTGCCTGGACTCCGAACCCACGGGACAGGGGCGGAGATACGCAGTATTTT

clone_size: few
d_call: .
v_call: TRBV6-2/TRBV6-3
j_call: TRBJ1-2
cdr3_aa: CASSYSWGYTF
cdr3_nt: TGTGCCAGCAGTTACTCGTGGGGCTACACCTTC

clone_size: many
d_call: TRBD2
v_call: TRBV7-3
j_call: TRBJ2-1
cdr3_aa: CASSALSGTYNEQFF
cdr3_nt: TGTGCCAGCAGCGCCCTTAGCGGGACCTACAATGAGCAGTTCTTC

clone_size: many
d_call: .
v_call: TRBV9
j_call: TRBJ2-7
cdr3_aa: CASSYRPSYEQYF
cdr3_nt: TGTGCCAGCAGTTACAGGCCCTCCTACGAGCAGTACTTC

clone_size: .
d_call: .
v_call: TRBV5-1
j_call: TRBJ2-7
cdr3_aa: CASSSGRGDPSYEQYF
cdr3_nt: TGCGCCAGCAGCTCTGGCAGGGGGGATCCATCCTATGAGCAGTACTTC

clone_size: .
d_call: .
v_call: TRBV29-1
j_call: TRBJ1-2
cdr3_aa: CSVRHGPGQGGEYGYTF
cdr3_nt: TGCAGCGTTCGACATGGACCGGGCCAGGGAGGGGAGTACGGCTACACCTTC

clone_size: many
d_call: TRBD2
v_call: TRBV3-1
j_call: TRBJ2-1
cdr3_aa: CASSQDRGLGVGGQFF
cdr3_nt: TGTGCCAGCAGCCAAGATCGGGGACTAGGGGTCGGGGGGCAGTTCTTC

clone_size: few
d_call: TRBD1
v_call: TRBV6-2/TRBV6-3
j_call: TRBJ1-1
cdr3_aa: CASSYSGTGVHTEAFF
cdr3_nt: TGTGCCAGCAGTTACTCGGGAACAGGGGTCCACACTGAAGCTTTCTTT

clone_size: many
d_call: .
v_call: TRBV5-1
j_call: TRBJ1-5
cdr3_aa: CASSLAGQQPQHF
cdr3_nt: TGCGCCAGCAGCTTGGCGGGGCAGCAGCCCCAGCATTTT

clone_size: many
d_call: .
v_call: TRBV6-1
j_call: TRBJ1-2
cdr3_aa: CASTERGGRGYGYTF
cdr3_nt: TGTGCCAGCACCGAAAGGGGGGGGCGCGGCTATGGCTACACCTTC

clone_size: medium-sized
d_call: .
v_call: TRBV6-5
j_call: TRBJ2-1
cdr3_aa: CASSYSVGGNEQFF
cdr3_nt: TGTGCCAGCAGTTACTCAGTAGGGGGCAATGAGCAGTTCTTC

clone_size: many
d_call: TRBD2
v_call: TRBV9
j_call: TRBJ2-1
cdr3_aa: CASSVVPSGGATGYNEQFF
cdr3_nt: TGTGCCAGCAGCGTAGTTCCTAGCGGGGGGGCCACAGGGTACAATGAGCAGTTCTTC

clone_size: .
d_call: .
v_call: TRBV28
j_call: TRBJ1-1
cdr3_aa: CASNMGRKSFF
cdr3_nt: TGTGCCAGCAACATGGGGCGGAAATCTTTCTTT

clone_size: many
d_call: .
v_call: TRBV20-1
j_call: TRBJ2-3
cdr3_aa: CSAPVGGFADTQYF
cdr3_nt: TGCAGTGCTCCAGTAGGGGGGTTTGCAGATACGCAGTATTTT

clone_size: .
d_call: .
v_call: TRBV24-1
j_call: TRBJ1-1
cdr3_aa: CATSSLFGVKNTEAFF
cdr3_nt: TGTGCCACCAGCTCCCTTTTCGGGGTTAAGAACACTGAAGCTTTCTTT

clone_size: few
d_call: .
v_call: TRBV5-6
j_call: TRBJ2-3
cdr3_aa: CASSPTTGTSTDTQYF
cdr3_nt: TGTGCCAGCAGCCCCACTACCGGGACTAGCACAGATACGCAGTATTTT

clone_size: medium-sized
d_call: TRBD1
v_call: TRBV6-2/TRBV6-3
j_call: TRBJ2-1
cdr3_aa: CASIGTDFYNEQFF
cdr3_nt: TGTGCCAGCATAGGGACAGACTTCTACAATGAGCAGTTCTTC